Listed here are 32 T cell receptor beta chains from one sample, sequenced in a study of technical replicates of blood from a few donors. Measured with immunoSEQ multiplex PCR; TCRdb has only the in-frame clones, and not every one. The table records 55,000 to 65,000 clones, 86% of them present only once. Sequencing was performed on PBMCs. These TCRs come from a human donor in good health. Some clones in this sample may be carry-over from other donors' samples.

As DNA, the CDR3 is TGTGCCAGCAGCCCAGGACTAGCGGGGGGCTACAATGAGCAGTTCTTC. As protein: CASSPGLAGGYNEQFF. V is TRBV5-4 and J is TRBJ2-1; 14 bases match TRBD2. Per germline, CDR1 SGHNT and CDR2 YYREEE (reference sequence). J was trimmed by 3 bases and V by 4 bases; bases with no gene match: 3. The length of the CDR3 is 16 residues.

This chain uses TRBV18 with TRBJ1-6, with D possibly TRBD1 on 5 matching bases. The CDR3 extends over 14 amino acids. Germline values: CDR1 KGHSH, CDR2 LQKENI. The ends were cut back, 3 bases at V and 5 bases at J, with 8 bases in the middle. The CDR3 region has the DNA TGTGCCAGCTCACCCCAGGGAAATAATTCACCCCTCCACTTT. As protein: CASSPQGNNSPLHF.

The chain recombines TRBV2 with TRBJ2-7; D is possibly TRBD2 (6 bases). CDR1 and CDR2 from the germline V gene are SNHLY and FYNNEI. With 0 bases removed from V and 7 bases from J, the gap between germline ends came to 10 bases. The length of the CDR3 is 13 residues. CDR3 sequence: CASSEARAGEQYF. As DNA, the CDR3 is TGTGCCAGCAGTGAAGCCCGTGCGGGGGAGCAGTACTTC.

This rearrangement joins TRBV25-1 to TRBJ2-1; 13 bases agree with TRBD2. This CDR3 has 15 amino acids. Germline CDR1 and CDR2: MGHDK and SYGVNS. The V and J ends lost 6 bases and 7 bases, in that order; junction bases with no gene match: 6. The chain's CDR3 is CASSRRLAGGNEQFF. In DNA form, the CDR3 reads TGTGCCAGCAGCCGAAGACTAGCGGGGGGTAATGAGCAGTTCTTC. Looking up the rest from reference TRBV25-1 and TRBJ2-1 gives the full variable domain: EADIYQTPRYLVIGTGKKITLECSQTMGHDKMYWYQQDPGMELHLIHYSYGVNSTEKGDLSSESTVSRIRTEHFPLTLESARPSHTSQYLCASSRRLAGGNEQFFGPGTRLTVL.

The CDR3 sequence is CASSYRAGGSGNEQFF. In DNA, the CDR3 is TGTGCCAGCAGTTACCGAGCGGGGGGGTCTGGAAATGAGCAGTTCTTC. V usage is TRBV6-6 and J usage is TRBJ2-1; 10 bases map to TRBD2. The germline V gene has CDR1 MNHNY and CDR2 SVGAGI (reference sequence). With V trimmed by 2 bases and J by 7 bases, 8 bases remained unmatched. There are 16 residues in the CDR3.

The V gene is TRBV2, the J gene TRBJ2-7; D is uncertain. Trimming pared 6 bases from V and 3 bases from J, leaving 12 bases between. The V gene's germline CDR1 is SNHLY and CDR2 FYNNEI. The CDR3 consists of 13 residues. The CDR3 DNA reads as TGTGCCAGCAGGAGGTTCGGAGACTACGAGCAGTACTTC. As protein: CASRRFGDYEQYF.

This chain joins TRBV6-6 and TRBJ2-1; TRBD1 aligns across 7 bases. The CDR3 is 14 amino acids. J gave up 2 bases and V 5 bases, and 3 bases lay outside the gene matches. From germline, CDR1 is MNHNY and CDR2 SVGAGI (reference sequence). Here the CDR3 DNA reads TGTGCCAGCAGTAGACAGGGAACCTACAATGAGCAGTTCTTC. Amino acids: CASSRQGTYNEQFF.

The chain carries TRBV7-3 and TRBJ1-1, with D possibly being TRBD1 (6 bases). The CDR3 has 15 residues. The germline gives CDR1 SGHTA, CDR2 FQGTGA. Trimming left V 3 bases short and J 7 bases short, with 18 bases between. As DNA, the CDR3 is TGTGCCAGCAGCTTCGCGGACAGTTGGGTTTATGAAGCTTTCTTT. Its protein product is CASSFADSWVYEAFF.

This clone was seen more than once but under ten times. V usage is TRBV7-8 and J usage is TRBJ1-2; TRBD1 is a possible D gene (6 bases). With 4 bases removed from V and 0 bases from J, the gap between germline ends came to 12 bases. CDR1 and CDR2 (germline): SGHVS, FQNEAQ. The CDR3 totals 15 residues. CDR3 in amino acids: CASSSSDRTNYGYTF. The CDR3 DNA sequence: TGTGCCAGCAGCTCGTCGGACAGAACTAACTATGGCTACACCTTC.

The rearrangement links TRBV2 to TRBJ1-5; TRBD1 aligns across 11 bases. Trimming took 4 bases from V and 6 from J; bases not matched to a gene: 2. The CDR3 totals 14 residues. Per germline, CDR1 SNHLY and CDR2 FYNNEI. This chain's CDR3 is CASSGTGGLQPQHF. The CDR3, as DNA: TGTGCCAGCAGTGGGACAGGGGGCCTTCAGCCCCAGCATTTT.

This sequence joins TRBV25-1 and TRBJ1-2, with D perhaps TRBD1 (6 bases). Trimming removed 5 bases from V and 3 bases from J, with 22 bases in between. Germline V lookup: CDR1 MGHDK, CDR2 SYGVNS. CDR3 size: 17 residues. CDR3 nucleotide sequence: TGTGCCAGCAGTTGGCGGGCAGGGGATACCTGGGACTATGGCTACACCTTC. It encodes CASSWRAGDTWDYGYTF.

The genes are TRBV14 and TRBJ2-3; D is ambiguous. The germline V and J ends were trimmed by 1 base and 4 bases, with 6 bases remaining between them. The CDR3 covers 13 residues. Germline V gives CDR1 SGHDN, CDR2 FVKESK. The CDR3 loop is CASSQGPADTQYF. CDR3 bases: TGTGCCAGCAGCCAAGGCCCGGCAGATACGCAGTATTTT.

V gene TRBV27 combines with J gene TRBJ1-2, with D perhaps TRBD1 (6 bases). CDR1 and CDR2 from the germline V gene are MNHEY and SMNVEV (reference sequence). Trimming removed 4 bases at V and 4 bases at J, with 10 bases between. This CDR3 contains 13 residues. The CDR3 sequence: CASSWDTSYGYTF. CDR3 coding DNA: TGTGCCAGCAGTTGGGACACTAGCTATGGCTACACCTTC.

This chain connects TRBV7-9 to TRBJ1-1; tentative D call: TRBD1 (5 bases). CDR3 length: 12 amino acids. V lost 3 bases, J lost 6 bases, and 8 bases lay in between. The V gene's germline CDR1 is SEHNR and CDR2 FQNEAQ (reference sequence). CDR3 loop: CASSLGGSEAFF. The CDR3 nucleotides are TGTGCCAGCAGCTTGGGGGGATCTGAAGCTTTCTTT.

The rearrangement uses TRBV5-4 and TRBJ2-2, with 7 bases that match TRBD2. CDR1 and CDR2 (germline): SGHNT, YYREEE (reference sequence). Germline trimming cut 5 bases from V and 2 bases from J; bases unmatched to any gene: 12. The CDR3 has 17 amino acids. The CDR3 reads CASSPRGAGDNTGELFF. In DNA, the CDR3 is TGTGCCAGCAGTCCACGTGGGGCGGGAGATAACACCGGGGAGCTGTTTTTT. Full variable domain (remainder filled in from reference TRBV5-4 and TRBJ2-2): ETGVTQSPTHLIKTRGQQVTLRCSSQSGHNTVSWYQQALGQGPQFIFQYYREEENGRGNFPPRFSGLQFPNYSSELNVNALELDDSALYLCASSPRGAGDNTGELFFGEGSRLTVL.

The chain joins TRBV7-2 to TRBJ2-7, with TRBD2 matching 10 bases. The CDR3 runs 17 residues. With 4 bases clipped from V and 1 base from J, the junction kept 10 bases outside the gene matches. Germline CDR1 SGHTA, CDR2 FQGNSA. The CDR3 here is CASSSGTSEWVSYEQYF. The DNA for the CDR3 is TGTGCCAGCAGCTCCGGGACTAGCGAGTGGGTGTCCTACGAGCAGTACTTC.

The chain employs TRBV5-6 and TRBJ1-2; TRBD1 agrees at 9 bases. Germline V gene lookup returns CDR1 SGHDT and CDR2 YYEEEE. The CDR3 consists of 14 residues. Unmatched junction bases numbered 8, after V lost 4 bases and J lost 7 bases. In nucleotides, the CDR3 is TGTGCCAGCAGCCCCGGGACAGGGCCGTTTGGCTACACCTTC. This codes for CASSPGTGPFGYTF.

The chain joins TRBV6-6 to TRBJ2-2; 9 bases fit TRBD2. Germline V gene sequence: CDR1 MNHNY, CDR2 SVGAGI (reference sequence). This CDR3 comprises 13 residues. J gave up 4 bases and V 10 bases, and 4 bases lay outside the gene matches. DNA of the CDR3: TGTGCCATACGCGGGGGGGCCACCGGGGAGCTGTTTTTT. It codes for CAIRGGATGELFF.

The V call is TRBV7-9, the J call TRBJ1-2, with 9 bases identical to TRBD1. V shed 5 bases and J 4 bases; nucleotides not matched to a gene: 8. Looked up from germline, CDR1 is SEHNR and CDR2 is FQNEAQ (reference sequence). CDR3 size: 15 residues. CDR3 nucleotide sequence: TGTGCCAGCAGCACTGAGACAGGGGGTAGCTATGGCTACACCTTC. Translation gives CASSTETGGSYGYTF.

The chain combines TRBV7-2 with TRBJ2-7; possibly TRBD2 for D (6 bases). The CDR3 has 13 residues. Germline V CDR1 and CDR2: SGHTA, FQGNSA. The germline V and J ends were trimmed by 5 bases and 8 bases, with 16 bases remaining between them. The CDR3 DNA reads TGTGCCAGCAGCCGCCCCGGGGACTCGAAGCAGTACTTC. Residues: CASSRPGDSKQYF. The variable domain in full, with the rest retrieved from reference TRBV7-2 and TRBJ2-7, is GAGVSQSPSNKVTEKGKDVELRCDPISGHTALYWYRQSLGQGLEFLIYFQGNSAPDKSGLPSDRFSAERTGGSVSTLTIQRTQQEDSAVYLCASSRPGDSKQYFGPGTRLTVT.

This clone was seen a few times. The rearrangement joins TRBV19 to TRBJ1-1, with D possibly matching TRBD1 (5 bases). V was cut by 5 bases and J by 3 bases, with 16 bases left in between. The CDR3 totals 15 residues. In germline, CDR1 is LNHDA, CDR2 SQIVND (reference sequence). This chain's CDR3 is CASSVPRGEYTEAFF. The CDR3 DNA is TGTGCCAGTAGTGTGCCCCGGGGGGAGTACACTGAAGCTTTCTTT.

This chain uses TRBV6-5 with TRBJ1-1, with 7 bases aligning to TRBD1. This CDR3 spans 15 amino acids. CDR1 and CDR2 from the germline V gene are MNHEY and SVGAGI. Losses at the gene ends were 2 bases for V and 4 bases for J; bases not matched to a gene: 7. The chain's CDR3 is CASSYSPRGSTEAFF. CDR3 sequence (DNA): TGTGCCAGCAGTTACAGCCCCAGGGGGAGCACTGAAGCTTTCTTT.

The chain recombines TRBV30 with TRBJ1-1; 7 positions match TRBD1. Per the germline V gene, CDR1 is GTSNPN and CDR2 is SVGIG (reference sequence). This CDR3 is built from 13 residues. The V and J ends lost 2 bases and 10 bases, in that order; junction bases with no gene match: 10. This CDR3 reads CAWSTGTAEGAFF. The CDR3 region has the DNA TGTGCCTGGAGTACGGGGACAGCAGAAGGAGCTTTCTTT.

The chain couples TRBV27 to TRBJ1-4, with D possibly matching TRBD1 (6 bases). Between the trimmed V and J ends, which lost 2 bases and 6 bases, there was a span of 13 bases. Germline CDR1 is MNHEY and CDR2 is SMNVEV (reference sequence). This CDR3 has 15 amino acids. The CDR3 sequence: CASSLTGFVHEKLFF. The DNA of the CDR3 is TGTGCCAGCAGTTTAACAGGGTTCGTTCATGAAAAACTGTTTTTT.

This chain connects TRBV6-5 to TRBJ1-1; D might be TRBD1 (6 bases). CDR1 and CDR2 from the germline V gene are MNHEY and SVGAGI. The CDR3 runs to 15 residues. Trimming left V 4 bases short and J 5 bases short, with 17 bases between. This CDR3 reads CASSWAGQKRTEAFF. DNA of the CDR3: TGTGCCAGCAGTTGGGCTGGACAGAAGAGGACTGAAGCTTTCTTT.

DNA of the CDR3: TGCGCCAGCAGCCGTCAGGCGGGGGACCCCACCTACGAGCAGTACTTC. The encoded protein is CASSRQAGDPTYEQYF. The chain joins TRBV4-3 to TRBJ2-7; 7 nucleotides agree with TRBD2. CDR1 is LGHNA, CDR2 YSLEER, per germline. There are 16 residues in the CDR3. V shed 4 bases and J 2 bases; nucleotides not matched to a gene: 11.

This clone was detected a few times. The rearrangement joins TRBV27 to TRBJ1-2; 12 positions agree with TRBD1. This CDR3 has 15 residues. The J segment lost 8 bases and the V segment lost 4 bases, leaving 8 bases of the junction unmatched. Germline-derived CDR1 and CDR2 are MNHEY and SMNVEV (reference sequence). This CDR3 reads CASSWGQGAPGGYTF. The CDR3 nucleotides are TGTGCCAGCAGTTGGGGACAGGGGGCTCCAGGGGGCTACACCTTC.

The chain joins TRBV5-4 to TRBJ2-1, with 8 positions matching TRBD2. Unmatched junction bases numbered 2, after V lost 5 bases and J lost 4 bases. Germline CDR1 and CDR2: SGHNT and YYREEE (reference sequence). The CDR3 is made up of 13 amino acids. The CDR3 nucleotides are TGTGCCAGCAGTGCGGGGGGTTACAATGAGCAGTTCTTC. Translated: CASSAGGYNEQFF.

The chain is built from TRBV5-4 and TRBJ2-1; the match to TRBD2 covers 10 bases. Germline trimming cut 0 bases from V and 4 bases from J; bases unmatched to any gene: 4. Germline-derived CDR1 and CDR2 are SGHNT and YYREEE (reference sequence). CDR3 length: 16 amino acids. The CDR3 loop reads CASSLALAGRYNEQFF. The CDR3 DNA reads TGTGCCAGCAGCTTGGCACTAGCGGGGCGTTACAATGAGCAGTTCTTC.

V gene TRBV29-1 combines with J gene TRBJ2-2; 13 nucleotides agree with TRBD2. V lost 5 bases and J lost 5; bases outside the gene matches: 5. The germline V gene encodes CDR1 SQVTM and CDR2 ANQGSEA. The CDR3 runs to 15 residues. This chain's CDR3 is CSVTSGGAGTGELFF. The CDR3, as DNA: TGCAGCGTTACTAGCGGGGGGGCCGGGACCGGGGAGCTGTTTTTT.

This clone has only a few counts. This chain uses TRBV7-9 with TRBJ1-1, with D tentatively TRBD1 (6 bases). Trimming shortened V by 4 bases and J by 7 bases, and 28 bases separated the two germline ends. CDR1 is SEHNR, CDR2 FQNEAQ, per germline (reference sequence). CDR3 length: 18 residues. This chain's CDR3 is CASSSAEEPLQGTNEAFF. CDR3 bases: TGTGCCAGCAGCTCAGCTGAAGAGCCCCTACAGGGAACTAATGAAGCTTTCTTT.

The V call is TRBV5-1, the J call TRBJ2-3; tentative D call: TRBD2 (6 bases). The CDR3 covers 15 residues. CDR1 is SGHRS and CDR2 is YFSETQ in the germline V gene. Deletions cut 2 bases from V and 0 bases from J, with 10 bases between. CDR3 loop: CASSFTGTSTDTQYF. For the CDR3, the DNA is TGCGCCAGCAGCTTTACCGGGACTAGCACAGATACGCAGTATTTT.